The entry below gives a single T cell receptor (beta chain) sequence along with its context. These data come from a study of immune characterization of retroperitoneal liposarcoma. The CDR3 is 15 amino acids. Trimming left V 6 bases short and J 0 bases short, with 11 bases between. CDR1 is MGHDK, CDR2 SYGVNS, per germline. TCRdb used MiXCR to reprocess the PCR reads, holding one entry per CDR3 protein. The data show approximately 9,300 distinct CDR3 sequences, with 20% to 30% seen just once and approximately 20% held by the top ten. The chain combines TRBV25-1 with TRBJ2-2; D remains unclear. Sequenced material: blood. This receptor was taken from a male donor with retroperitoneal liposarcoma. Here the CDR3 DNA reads TGTGCCAGCAGCCCGGCGGTGTCGAACACCGGGGAGCTGTTTTTT. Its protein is CASSPAVSNTGELFF.